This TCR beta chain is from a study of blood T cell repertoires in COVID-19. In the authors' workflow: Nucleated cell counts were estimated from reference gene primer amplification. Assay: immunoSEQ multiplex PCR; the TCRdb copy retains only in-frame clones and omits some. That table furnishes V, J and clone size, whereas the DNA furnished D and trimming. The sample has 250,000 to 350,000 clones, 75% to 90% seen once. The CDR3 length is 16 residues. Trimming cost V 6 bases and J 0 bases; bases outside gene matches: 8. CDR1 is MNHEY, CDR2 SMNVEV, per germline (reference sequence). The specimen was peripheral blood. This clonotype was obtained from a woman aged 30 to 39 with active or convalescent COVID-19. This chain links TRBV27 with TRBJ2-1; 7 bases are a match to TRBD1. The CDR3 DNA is TGTGCCAGCAGGCCTCGACAGGGTAGCTCCTACAATGAGCAGTTCTTC. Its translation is CASRPRQGSSYNEQFF.